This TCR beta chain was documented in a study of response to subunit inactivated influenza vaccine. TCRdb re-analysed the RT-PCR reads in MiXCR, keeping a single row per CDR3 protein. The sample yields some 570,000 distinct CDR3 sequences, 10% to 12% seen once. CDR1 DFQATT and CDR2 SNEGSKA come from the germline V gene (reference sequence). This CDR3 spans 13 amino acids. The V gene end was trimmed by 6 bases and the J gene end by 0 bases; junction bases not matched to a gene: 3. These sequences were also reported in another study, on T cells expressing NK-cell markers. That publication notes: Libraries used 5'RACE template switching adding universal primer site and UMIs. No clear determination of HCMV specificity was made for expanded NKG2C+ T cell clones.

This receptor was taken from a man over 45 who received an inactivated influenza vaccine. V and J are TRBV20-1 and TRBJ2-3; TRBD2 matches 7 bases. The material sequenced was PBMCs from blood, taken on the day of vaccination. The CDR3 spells CSAPGRSTDTQYF. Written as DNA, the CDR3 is TGCAGTGCGCCCGGGAGGAGCACAGATACGCAGTATTTT.